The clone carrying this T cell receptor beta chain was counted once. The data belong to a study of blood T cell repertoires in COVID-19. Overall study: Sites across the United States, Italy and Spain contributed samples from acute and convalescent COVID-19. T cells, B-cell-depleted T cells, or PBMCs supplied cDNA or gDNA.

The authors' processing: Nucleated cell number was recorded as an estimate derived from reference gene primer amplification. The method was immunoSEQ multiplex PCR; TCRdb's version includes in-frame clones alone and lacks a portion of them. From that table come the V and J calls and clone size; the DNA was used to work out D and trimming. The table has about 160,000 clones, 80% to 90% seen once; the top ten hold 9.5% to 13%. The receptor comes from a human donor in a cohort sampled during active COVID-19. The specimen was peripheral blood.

The CDR3 sequence: CASSLTGHSGANVLTF. CDR3 nucleotide sequence: TGTGCCAGCAGCTTAACGGGACACTCTGGGGCCAACGTCCTGACTTTC. The gene calls are TRBV7-3 and TRBJ2-6; D perhaps matches TRBD1 (6 bases). The CDR3 length is 16 residues. Between the trimmed V and J ends, which lost 0 bases and 0 bases, there was a span of 6 bases. Germline V gene data show CDR1 as SGHTA and CDR2 as FQGTGA.